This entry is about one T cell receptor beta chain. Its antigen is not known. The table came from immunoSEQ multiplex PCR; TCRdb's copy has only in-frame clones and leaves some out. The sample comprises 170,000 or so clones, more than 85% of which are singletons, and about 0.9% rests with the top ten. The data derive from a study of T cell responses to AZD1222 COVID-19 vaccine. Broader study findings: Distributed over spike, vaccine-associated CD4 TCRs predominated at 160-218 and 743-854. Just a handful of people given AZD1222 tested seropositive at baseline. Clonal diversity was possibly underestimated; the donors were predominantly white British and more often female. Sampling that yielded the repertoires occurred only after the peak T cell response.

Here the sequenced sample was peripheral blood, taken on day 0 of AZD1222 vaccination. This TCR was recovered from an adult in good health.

The CDR3 nucleotides are TGTGCCTGGACGTGGGGGATTACTAGCACTGAAGCTTTCTTT. Its translation: CAWTWGITSTEAFF. This chain uses TRBV30 with TRBJ1-1, with D possibly being TRBD1 (5 bases). The CDR3 is made up of 14 amino acids. From germline, CDR1 is GTSNPN and CDR2 SVGIG (reference sequence). Between the trimmed V and J ends, which lost 4 bases and 4 bases, there was a span of 16 bases.